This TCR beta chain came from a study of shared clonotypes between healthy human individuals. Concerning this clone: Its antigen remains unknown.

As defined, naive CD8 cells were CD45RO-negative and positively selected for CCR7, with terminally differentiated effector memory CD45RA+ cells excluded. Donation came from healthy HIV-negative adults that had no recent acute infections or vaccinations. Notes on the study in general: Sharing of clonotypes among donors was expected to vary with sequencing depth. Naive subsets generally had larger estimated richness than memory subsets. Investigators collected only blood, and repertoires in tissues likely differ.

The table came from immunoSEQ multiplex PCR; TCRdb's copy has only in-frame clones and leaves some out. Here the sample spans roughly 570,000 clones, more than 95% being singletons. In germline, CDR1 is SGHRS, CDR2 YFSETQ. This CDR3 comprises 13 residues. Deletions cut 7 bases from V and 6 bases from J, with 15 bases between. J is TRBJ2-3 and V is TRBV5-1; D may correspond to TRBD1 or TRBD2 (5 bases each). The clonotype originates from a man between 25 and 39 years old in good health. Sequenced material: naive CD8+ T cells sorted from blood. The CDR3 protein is CASGWDLADTQYF. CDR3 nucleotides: TGCGCCAGCGGCTGGGACCTGGCTGATACGCAGTATTTT. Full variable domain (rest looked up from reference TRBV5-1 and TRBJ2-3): KAGVTQTPRYLIKTRGQQVTLSCSPISGHRSVSWYQQTPGQGLQFLFEYFSETQRNKGNFPGRFSGRQFSNSRSEMNVSTLELGDSALYLCASGWDLADTQYFGPGTRLTVL.